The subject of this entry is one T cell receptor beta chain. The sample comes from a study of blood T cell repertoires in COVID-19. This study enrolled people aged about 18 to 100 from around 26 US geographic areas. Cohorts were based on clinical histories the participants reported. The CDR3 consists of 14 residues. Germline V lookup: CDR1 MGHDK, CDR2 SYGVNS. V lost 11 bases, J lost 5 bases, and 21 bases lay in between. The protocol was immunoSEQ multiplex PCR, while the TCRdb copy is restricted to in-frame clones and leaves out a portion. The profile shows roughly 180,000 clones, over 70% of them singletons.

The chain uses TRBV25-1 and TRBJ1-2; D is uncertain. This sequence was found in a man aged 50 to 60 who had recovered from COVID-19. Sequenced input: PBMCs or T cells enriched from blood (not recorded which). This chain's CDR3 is CALRETGSNYGYTF. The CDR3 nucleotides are TGTGCCCTTCGGGAGACCGGAAGTAATTATGGCTACACCTTC.